The sequence of this T cell receptor (beta chain) was determined in a study of vaccination effects on CD4 cells after COVID-19. Repertoires were generated with immunoSEQ multiplex PCR, while TCRdb's copy carries only in-frame clones and drops some. Of under 80,000 clones detected, 60% to 85% appear once; the ten largest clones hold about 10%. Using viral peptide pools, the ViraFEST assay grew out antigen-specific CD4+ T cells prior to sequencing. Cultured cells yielded isolated CD4+ T cells after about ten days. Nucleocapsid antibodies were negative in the vaccine recipients, who had never had SARS-CoV-2 infection. With around 10 ug/ml peptides and roughly 9.3 IU/ml IL-2, a few million PBMC per well were cultured. IL-2 medium supplanted half the medium on days 3 and 7. Study findings and constraints: Marked contraction was observed in infection-induced and vaccine-induced clones late after vaccination. After vaccination of healthy people, only 1 of 255 vaccine-induced clones cross-reacted with common cold coronaviruses.

CDR3 length: 14 amino acids. CDR1 and CDR2 from the germline V gene are KGHSH and LQKENI. Trimming took 1 base from V and 0 from J, leaving 6 bases between them. For this clone: The antigen remains unidentified.

The TCR sequence derives from a human donor who received a COVID-19 vaccine. The rearrangement links TRBV18 to TRBJ1-1; D perhaps matches TRBD1 (5 bases). This specimen consisted of CD4+ T cells from PBMCs cultured with SARS-CoV-2 spike peptides, obtained before COVID-19 vaccination. The CDR3 sequence: CASSPQGLNTEAFF. The CDR3 coding sequence is TGTGCCAGCTCACCACAGGGGTTGAACACTGAAGCTTTCTTT.